This TCR beta chain was captured by sequencing in a study of OX40 agonist ivuxolimab in advanced cancers. Trimming took 5 bases from V and 3 from J; bases not matched to a gene: 7. The CDR3 contains 16 residues. CDR1 is SGHTA, CDR2 FQGTGA, per germline. Using immunoSEQ multiplex PCR, the repertoire was profiled, and TCRdb retains in-frame clones only, with some absent. The sample has some 77,000 clones, around 85% seen once. The TCR sequence derives from an adult with an advanced solid tumor such as melanoma, head and neck, liver or kidney cancer. The sequences come from CD4+ or CD8+ T cells sorted from blood, collected in a trial of the OX40 agonist ivuxolimab. This chain joins TRBV7-3 and TRBJ2-2; TRBD1 aligns across 9 bases. The CDR3 nucleotides are TGTGCCAGCAGCGTACAGGGGGCTCGTTACACCGGGGAGCTGTTTTTT. Encoded protein: CASSVQGARYTGELFF.